The 18 T cell receptor beta chains below all came from one sample that was sequenced in a study of cytomegalovirus exposure and HLA in healthy donors. PCR involved 60 Vbeta and 13 Jbeta primers. Libraries were prepared by immunoSEQ multiplex PCR; TCRdb keeps only in-frame clonotypes and omits some of them. The table lists some 190,000 clones, 65% to 90% of them singletons. Sequenced sample: PBMCs. The receptors were gathered from a woman aged 25-40 years in good health and CMV-seronegative.

This clone was recorded once. The V and J genes are TRBV5-8 and TRBJ1-5; 7 positions agree with TRBD1. The length of the CDR3 is 14 residues. J gave up 1 base and V 4 bases, and 2 bases lay outside the gene matches. Germline values: CDR1 SGHTS, CDR2 YDEGEE. The CDR3 loop is CASSLTGSNQPQHF. CDR3 DNA: TGTGCCAGCAGCCTGACAGGGAGCAATCAGCCCCAGCATTTT.

The rearrangement joins TRBV5-1 to TRBJ2-3, with TRBD1 as a possible D gene (5 bases). Trimming pared 5 bases from V and 0 bases from J, leaving 16 bases between. The CDR3 is 16 residues long. Germline CDR1 reads SGHRS; CDR2 reads YFSETQ. DNA for the CDR3: TGCGCCAGCAGTACCGGACACTCCTCTAGCACAGATACGCAGTATTTT. Translated: CASSTGHSSSTDTQYF.

The genes are TRBV6-1 and TRBJ1-5, with 10 bases aligning to TRBD1. The V gene end was trimmed by 4 bases and the J gene end by 6 bases; junction bases not matched to a gene: 6. There are 15 residues in the CDR3. Germline V gene data show CDR1 as MNHNS and CDR2 as SASEGT. CDR3 DNA: TGTGCCAGCAGTGGATGGGACAGGGGCCGTCAGCCCCAGCATTTT. Its protein is CASSGWDRGRQPQHF.

The CDR3: CASSRGTDQETQYF. Written as DNA, the CDR3 is TGTGCCAGCAGCAGAGGGACAGACCAAGAGACCCAGTACTTC. V usage is TRBV5-6 and J usage is TRBJ2-5; 7 nucleotides match TRBD1. The ends lost 4 bases at V and 0 bases at J; junction bases unmatched: 3. The germline CDR1 and CDR2 sequences are SGHDT and YYEEEE. The CDR3 has 14 amino acids.

The chain employs TRBV4-1 and TRBJ2-5; D uncertain. Per the germline V gene, CDR1 is MGHRA and CDR2 is YSYEKL. The CDR3 length is 13 residues. Trimming shortened V by 5 bases and J by 3 bases, and 10 bases separated the two germline ends. CDR3 bases: TGCGCCAGCAGCTTTGACACAGAAGAGACCCAGTACTTC. This sequence encodes CASSFDTEETQYF.

The chain has TRBV29-1 and TRBJ2-1, with 7 bases identical to TRBD2. J lost 7 bases, V lost 4 bases, and 10 bases had no gene match. CDR3 size: 14 residues. Germline loops: CDR1 SQVTM, CDR2 ANQGSEA. The CDR3 sequence: CSVVGGGPRNEQFF. DNA of the CDR3: TGCAGCGTTGTGGGGGGAGGGCCGAGGAATGAGCAGTTCTTC.

This chain links TRBV19 with TRBJ1-5; D may be TRBD1 (6 bases). From germline, CDR1 is LNHDA and CDR2 SQIVND (reference sequence). The CDR3 is 13 amino acids. Trimming took 7 bases from V and 6 from J, leaving 13 bases between them. The CDR3 region has the DNA TGTGCCAGTAATCGGGACACATTTCAGCCCCAGCATTTT. This encodes CASNRDTFQPQHF.

This clone was found a few times. The chain uses TRBV5-1 and TRBJ1-4; tentative D call: TRBD1 (5 bases). Trimming took 1 base from V and 7 from J, leaving 17 bases between them. CDR1 is SGHRS, CDR2 YFSETQ, per germline. CDR3 length equals 16 residues. The CDR3 reads CASSLRGREIFEKLFF. CDR3 sequence (DNA): TGCGCCAGCAGCTTGAGAGGCAGGGAAATTTTTGAAAAACTGTTTTTT. The full variable domain, with the rest looked up from reference TRBV5-1 and TRBJ1-4, is KAGVTQTPRYLIKTRGQQVTLSCSPISGHRSVSWYQQTPGQGLQFLFEYFSETQRNKGNFPGRFSGRQFSNSRSEMNVSTLELGDSALYLCASSLRGREIFEKLFFGSGTQLSVL.

This chain links TRBV19 with TRBJ1-5; 8 bases are a match to TRBD1. The CDR3 contains 15 residues. Trimming removed 4 bases from V and 9 bases from J; junction bases left unmatched: 11. Germline-derived CDR1 and CDR2 are LNHDA and SQIVND (reference sequence). CDR3 coding DNA: TGTGCCAGTAGTAAAATCGACAGGGGACAAGGGCCCCAGCATTTT. This encodes CASSKIDRGQGPQHF.

This rearrangement joins TRBV6-1 to TRBJ2-5, with D tentatively TRBD2 (6 bases). CDR1 is MNHNS and CDR2 is SASEGT in the germline V gene. Between the trimmed V and J ends, which lost 5 bases and 0 bases, there was a span of 7 bases. The CDR3 is made up of 13 amino acids. The CDR3 loop reads CASSWTNQETQYF. CDR3 in DNA: TGTGCCAGCAGTTGGACTAACCAAGAGACCCAGTACTTC.

The V and J genes are TRBV15 and TRBJ2-7, with 11 bases lining up with TRBD2. The CDR3 loop spans 17 amino acids. Trimming cost V 1 base and J 0 bases; bases outside gene matches: 5. Looked up from germline, CDR1 is LNHNV and CDR2 is YYDKDF (reference sequence). CDR3 in amino acids: CATSRVGLADTSYEQYF. CDR3 nucleotides: TGTGCCACCAGCAGAGTGGGACTAGCGGATACCTCCTACGAGCAGTACTTC.

Here the CDR3 reads CASSGGVTDTQYF. DNA of the CDR3: TGTGCCAGCAGTGGGGGGGTCACAGATACGCAGTATTTT. This chain links TRBV6-5 with TRBJ2-3; 7 nucleotides line up with TRBD2. The J segment lost 2 bases and the V segment lost 5 bases, leaving 1 base of the junction unmatched. This CDR3 is 13 amino acids long. Germline-derived CDR1 and CDR2 are MNHEY and SVGAGI.

This rearrangement joins TRBV7-9 to TRBJ2-5; D remains unclear. V was clipped by 5 bases and J by 4 bases, with 14 bases between them. In germline, CDR1 is SEHNR, CDR2 FQNEAQ (reference sequence). The CDR3 sequence is 14 residues long. The CDR3 region has the DNA TGTGCCAGCAGCGATAGGTTGGGCCGAGAGACCCAGTACTTC. Translating gives CASSDRLGRETQYF.

The V call is TRBV9, the J call TRBJ2-3; 10 nucleotides match TRBD2. Germline V gene sequence: CDR1 SGDLS, CDR2 YYNGEE. This CDR3 region has 16 residues. J gave up 0 bases and V 3 bases, and 4 bases lay outside the gene matches. CDR3 bases: TGTGCCAGCAGCGGCAGCGGGAGGGCTAGCACAGATACGCAGTATTTT. Its translation: CASSGSGRASTDTQYF.

The chain links TRBV6-5 to TRBJ2-2; D gene unclear. The CDR3 is 14 amino acids. V lost 2 bases and J 7 bases, leaving 11 bases between the germline ends. Germline CDR1 is MNHEY and CDR2 is SVGAGI. The CDR3, as DNA: TGTGCCAGCAGTTACGCCCAGGTTGACGGGGAGCTGTTTTTT. This encodes CASSYAQVDGELFF.

V usage is TRBV18 and J usage is TRBJ1-1; D possibly corresponds to TRBD1 (6 bases). The CDR3 runs to 16 residues. V lost 4 bases and J 0 bases, leaving 15 bases between the germline ends. Per germline, CDR1 KGHSH and CDR2 LQKENI. Here the CDR3 DNA reads TGTGCCAGCTCACTATACGGGGGGGCCTTGAACACTGAAGCTTTCTTT. This codes for CASSLYGGALNTEAFF.

V usage is TRBV27 and J usage is TRBJ2-7; the match to TRBD2 covers 7 bases. Germline V gene lookup returns CDR1 MNHEY and CDR2 SMNVEV (reference sequence). Losses at the gene ends were 6 bases for V and 1 base for J; bases not matched to a gene: 12. The CDR3 loop spans 16 amino acids. This chain's CDR3 is CASSPSGGSLSYEQYF. DNA for the CDR3: TGTGCCAGCAGCCCCTCGGGAGGCAGTCTATCCTACGAGCAGTACTTC.

V usage is TRBV5-1 and J usage is TRBJ2-7, with a tentative D call TRBD1 (5 bases). The CDR3 is made up of 16 amino acids. Germline CDR1 is SGHRS and CDR2 is YFSETQ. V lost 3 bases, J lost 2 bases, and 18 bases lay in between. CDR3 nucleotides: TGCGCCAGCAGCTCCCAGGACCAGACAGCTACCTACGAGCAGTACTTC. Protein product: CASSSQDQTATYEQYF.